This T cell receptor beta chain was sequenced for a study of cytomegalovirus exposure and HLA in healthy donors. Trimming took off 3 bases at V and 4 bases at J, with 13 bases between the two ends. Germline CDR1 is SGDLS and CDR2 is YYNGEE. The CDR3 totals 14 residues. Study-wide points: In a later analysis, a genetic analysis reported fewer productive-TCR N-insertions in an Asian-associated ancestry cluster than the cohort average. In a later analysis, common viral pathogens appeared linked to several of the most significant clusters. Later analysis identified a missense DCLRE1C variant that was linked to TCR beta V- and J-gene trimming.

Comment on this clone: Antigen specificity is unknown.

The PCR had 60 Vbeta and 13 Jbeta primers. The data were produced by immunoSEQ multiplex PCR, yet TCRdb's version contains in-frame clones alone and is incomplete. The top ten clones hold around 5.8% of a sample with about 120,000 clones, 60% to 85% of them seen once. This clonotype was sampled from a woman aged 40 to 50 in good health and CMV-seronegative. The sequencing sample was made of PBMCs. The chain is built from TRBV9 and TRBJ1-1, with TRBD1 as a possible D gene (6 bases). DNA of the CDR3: TGTGCCAGCAGCGCCAGGGGAGTCGGCACTGAAGCTTTCTTT. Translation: CASSARGVGTEAFF. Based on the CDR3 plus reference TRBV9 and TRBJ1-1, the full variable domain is DSGVTQTPKHLITATGQRVTLRCSPRSGDLSVYWYQQSLDQGLQFLIQYYNGEERAKGNILERFSAQQFPDLHSELNLSSLELGDSALYFCASSARGVGTEAFFGQGTRLTVV.